This TCR beta chain comes out of a study of blood T cell repertoires in COVID-19. Individuals aged roughly 18 to 100 years were recruited from 24 US areas. Cohort allocation depended upon clinical history that participants reported. Recovered status in Cohort 3 required two negative PCRs, clearance, or symptom resolution. Original handling: Amplifying reference gene primers gave estimates of nucleated cell counts. This table comes from immunoSEQ multiplex PCR, and its TCRdb copy is limited to in-frame clones, with some not included. D and trimming come from the DNA, and the V and J calls and clone size come from that table. The profile covers nearly 200,000 clones, with roughly nine tenths appearing a single time and roughly 8.8% taken by the ten largest. Sequenced material: PBMCs or T cells enriched from blood (not recorded which). The TCR originated in a young woman who had recovered from COVID-19.

For the CDR3, the DNA is TGCGCCAGCAGAGAGGGTTACAATGAGCAGTTCTTC. It codes for CASREGYNEQFF. J is TRBJ2-1 and V is TRBV4-1; TRBD2 might be the D (5 bases). The germline gives CDR1 MGHRA, CDR2 YSYEKL. V shed 6 bases and J shed 4 bases, with 7 bases lying between them. The CDR3 has 12 residues.